Following are 15 T cell receptor beta chains from one sample sequenced in a study of T-cell reconstitution after alpha-beta-depleted transplantation in children. Unique molecular identifiers were incorporated when the TCRbeta library was constructed. A single record per CDR3 protein comes from TCRdb applying MiXCR to the PCR reads. The sample has fewer than 500,000 distinct CDR3 sequences, 43% seen once. The sequenced sample was PBMCs, obtained before TCRalphabeta/CD19-depleted stem cell transplant. The receptors shown here come from a girl aged 2-9 years with aplastic anemia, due to receive a stem cell transplant.

CDR3 in amino acids: CASSLGNSGTGYGYTF. DNA for the CDR3: TGCGCCAGCAGCTTAGGAAACAGCGGGACAGGCTATGGCTACACCTTC. V gene TRBV5-1 combines with J gene TRBJ1-2; 8 bases align to TRBD1. CDR3 length equals 16 residues. Trimming at V came to 2 bases and at J to 4 bases, leaving 10 bases not matched to a gene. Germline assignment: CDR1 SGHRS and CDR2 YFSETQ.

This clonotype was observed many times. V and J are TRBV18 and TRBJ1-3; D is perhaps TRBD1 (5 bases). This CDR3 comprises 13 residues. Germline assignment: CDR1 KGHSH and CDR2 LQKENI. V dropped 3 bases and J dropped 4 bases, with 7 bases sitting between them. The CDR3 is CASSPGTGNTIYF. The DNA of the CDR3 is TGTGCCAGCTCACCTGGGACCGGAAACACCATATATTTT.

The rearrangement joins TRBV4-1 to TRBJ2-1; D possibly corresponds to TRBD2 (7 bases). This CDR3 region has 15 residues. V was pared by 0 bases and J by 6 bases, with 12 bases between. Germline CDR1 is MGHRA and CDR2 is YSYEKL. In DNA form, the CDR3 reads TGCGCCAGCAGCCAAGATCGGGGGGCCGGCAATGAGCAGTTCTTC. This encodes CASSQDRGAGNEQFF.

The chain employs TRBV10-3 and TRBJ2-5; 7 positions match TRBD1. Germline trimming cut 6 bases from V and 2 bases from J; bases unmatched to any gene: 9. The CDR3 contains 15 residues. CDR1 is ENHRY and CDR2 is SYGVKD in the germline V gene. In DNA, the CDR3 is TGTGCCATCAGGCCGGGACAGCAGACACAAGAGACCCAGTACTTC. Translating it yields CAIRPGQQTQETQYF.

V and J are TRBV19 and TRBJ2-7; 7 bases match TRBD1. V dropped 5 bases and J dropped 2; count of bases not matched to a gene: 9. There are 15 residues in the CDR3. CDR1 and CDR2 (germline): LNHDA, SQIVND (reference sequence). DNA for the CDR3: TGTGCCAGTAGTGCGACAGGGTCCCCAACCTACGAGCAGTACTTC. Translating gives CASSATGSPTYEQYF.

Many counts were recorded for this clonotype. V gene TRBV5-1 combines with J gene TRBJ2-7; TRBD1 matches 8 bases. With V trimmed by 0 bases and J by 3 bases, 2 bases remained unmatched. CDR1 is SGHRS and CDR2 is YFSETQ in the germline V gene. CDR3 length: 14 amino acids. CDR3 amino acids: CASSLGQGRYEQYF. CDR3 sequence (DNA): TGCGCCAGCAGCTTGGGACAGGGGCGCTACGAGCAGTACTTC.

This clonotype has ten or more counts. This chain joins TRBV28 and TRBJ2-5; no clear D gene. Germline V gene lookup returns CDR1 MDHEN and CDR2 SYDVKM. V lost 3 bases and J 1 base, leaving 9 bases between the germline ends. The CDR3 loop spans 14 amino acids. DNA of the CDR3: TGTGCCAGCAGTTTCTCCGGGTCCCAAGAGACCCAGTACTTC. This gives the protein CASSFSGSQETQYF.

The chain carries TRBV20-1 and TRBJ2-1; the D is unclear. This CDR3 has 14 amino acids. Germline CDR1 reads DFQATT; CDR2 reads SNEGSKA (reference sequence). V was shortened by 3 bases and J by 0 bases, with 9 bases between the two germline ends. CDR3 nucleotide sequence: TGCAGTGCTAGTCTCGGGTCCTCCTACAATGAGCAGTTCTTC. It is translated as CSASLGSSYNEQFF.

The V and J genes are TRBV20-1 and TRBJ2-7; 8 bases are a match to TRBD1. CDR3 length: 14 residues. Germline lookup yields CDR1 DFQATT and CDR2 SNEGSKA (reference sequence). V lost 5 bases to trimming and J lost 1 base; unmatched junction nucleotides: 7. The CDR3 here is CSAVRDRSSYEQYF. CDR3 sequence (DNA): TGCAGTGCTGTCCGGGACAGGAGTTCCTACGAGCAGTACTTC.

This rearrangement joins TRBV20-1 to TRBJ1-4, with D perhaps TRBD1 (5 bases). This CDR3 is built from 15 residues. From germline, CDR1 is DFQATT and CDR2 SNEGSKA (reference sequence). The germline V and J ends were trimmed by 5 bases and 5 bases, with 18 bases remaining between them. In DNA, the CDR3 is TGCAGTGCTCCCTCCGGAGGGACCGTCAATGAAAAACTGTTTTTT. Translation: CSAPSGGTVNEKLFF.

The sample holds a few counts of this clonotype. The chain recombines TRBV28 with TRBJ2-1; D possibly corresponds to TRBD1 (6 bases). Trimming took off 3 bases at V and 4 bases at J, with 10 bases between the two ends. CDR1 is MDHEN and CDR2 is SYDVKM in the germline V gene. CDR3 length: 14 residues. CDR3 region: CASSFGTYYNEQFF. In DNA, the CDR3 is TGTGCCAGCAGTTTCGGGACATATTACAATGAGCAGTTCTTC.

This clonotype was detected a few times. V usage is TRBV29-1 and J usage is TRBJ1-6, with D unresolved. Trimming pared 6 bases from V and 5 bases from J, leaving 14 bases between. This CDR3 has 14 amino acids. From germline, CDR1 is SQVTM and CDR2 ANQGSEA. The chain's CDR3 is CSVSVAANNSPLHF. CDR3 bases: TGCAGCGTATCGGTGGCAGCCAATAATTCACCCCTCCACTTT.

The CDR3 spells CSQRTSGDYEQYF. The DNA for the CDR3 is TGCAGTCAACGGACTAGCGGGGACTACGAGCAGTACTTC. The chain links TRBV20-1 to TRBJ2-7; 12 bases align to TRBD2. Germline-derived CDR1 and CDR2 are DFQATT and SNEGSKA (reference sequence). J lost 3 bases, V lost 8 bases, and 5 bases had no gene match. This CDR3 is 13 amino acids long.

This clonotype was observed a few times. The V and J genes are TRBV12-3 or TRBV12-4 and TRBJ2-7; D might be TRBD2 (6 bases). V lost 3 bases, J lost 4 bases, and 19 bases lay in between. The CDR3 is made up of 16 amino acids. CDR3 protein: CASSFAAGTLPYEQYF. CDR3 DNA sequence: TGTGCCAGCAGTTTCGCCGCCGGGACTCTTCCTTACGAGCAGTACTTC.

The chain employs TRBV5-6 and TRBJ1-5, with D perhaps matching TRBD1 (5 bases). The length of the CDR3 is 15 residues. The V gene lost 1 base and the J gene lost 0 bases, with 8 bases spanning the gap. The germline V gene has CDR1 SGHDT and CDR2 YYEEEE. The CDR3 sequence is CASSLRGYSNQPQHF. The DNA of the CDR3 is TGTGCCAGCAGCTTGAGGGGTTATAGCAATCAGCCCCAGCATTTT.